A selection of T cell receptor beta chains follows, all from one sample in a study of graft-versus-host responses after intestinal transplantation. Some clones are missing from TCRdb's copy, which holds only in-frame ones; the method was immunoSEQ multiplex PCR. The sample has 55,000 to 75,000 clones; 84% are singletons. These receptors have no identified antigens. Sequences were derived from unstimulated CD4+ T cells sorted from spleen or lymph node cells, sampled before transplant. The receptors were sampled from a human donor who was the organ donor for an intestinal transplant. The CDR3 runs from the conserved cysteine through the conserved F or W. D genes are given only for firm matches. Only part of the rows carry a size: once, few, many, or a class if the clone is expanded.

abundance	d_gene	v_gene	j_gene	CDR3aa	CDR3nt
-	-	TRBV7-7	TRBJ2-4	CASSLGDPGRGFFQNIQYF	TGTGCTAGCAGCTTAGGGGACCCGGGCAGGGGCTTTTTCCAAAACATTCAGTACTTC
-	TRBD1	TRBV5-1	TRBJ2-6	CASSLKPPGTENSGANVLTF	TGCGCCAGCAGCTTGAAACCTCCCGGGACAGAGAACTCTGGGGCCAACGTCCTGACTTTC
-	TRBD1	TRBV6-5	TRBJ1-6	CASSYETGPINSPLHF	TGTGCCAGCAGTTACGAGACAGGGCCGATAAATTCACCCCTCCACTTT
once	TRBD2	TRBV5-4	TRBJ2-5	CASSQRTSGGGETQYF	TGTGCCAGCAGCCAAAGGACTAGCGGGGGGGGCGAGACCCAGTACTTC
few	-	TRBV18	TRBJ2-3	CASSPVRTSTDTQYF	TGTGCCAGCTCACCGGTGAGAACTAGCACAGATACGCAGTATTTT
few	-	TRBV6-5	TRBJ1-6	CASSYRGSPLHF	TGTGCCAGCAGTTACCGAGGTTCACCCCTCCACTTT
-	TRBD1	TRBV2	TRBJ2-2	CASRIQGAPGELFF	TGTGCCAGCAGAATACAGGGGGCGCCCGGGGAGCTGTTTTTT
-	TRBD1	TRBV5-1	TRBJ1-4	CASSTRGQSTNEKLFF	TGCGCCAGCAGCACTAGGGGACAGTCAACTAATGAAAAACTGTTTTTT
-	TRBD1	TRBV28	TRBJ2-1	CASSSSLQGMGEQFF	TGTGCCAGCAGTTCCTCCTTACAGGGGATGGGGGAGCAGTTCTTC
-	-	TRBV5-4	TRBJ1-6	CASSVQGRNSPLHF	TGTGCCAGCAGCGTCCAGGGTCGGAATTCACCCCTCCACTTT
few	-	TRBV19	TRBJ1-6	CASSSPGDNSPLHF	TGTGCCAGTAGTAGCCCAGGGGATAATTCACCCCTCCACTTT
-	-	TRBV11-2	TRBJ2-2	CASSLGGARATGELFF	TGTGCCAGCAGCTTAGGTGGGGCGCGTGCGACCGGGGAGCTGTTTTTT
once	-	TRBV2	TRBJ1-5	CASSQEWGINQPQHF	TGTGCCAGCAGCCAAGAGTGGGGCATCAATCAGCCCCAGCATTTT
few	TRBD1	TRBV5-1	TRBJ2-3	CASSLGSRGPTDTQYF	TGCGCCAGCAGCTTGGGTAGCAGGGGGCCCACAGATACGCAGTATTTT
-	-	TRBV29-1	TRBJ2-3	CSVAQGRRTDTQYF	TGCAGCGTTGCTCAGGGGAGACGCACAGATACGCAGTATTTT
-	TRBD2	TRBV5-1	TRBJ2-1	CASRLASGEKMGEQFF	TGCGCCAGCAGACTCGCTAGCGGGGAGAAGATGGGTGAGCAGTTCTTC
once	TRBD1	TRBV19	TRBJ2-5	CASSTTGMETQYF	TGTGCCAGTAGTACGACAGGGATGGAGACCCAGTACTTC
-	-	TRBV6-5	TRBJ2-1	CARRRGAYNEQFF	TGTGCCAGACGTCGGGGAGCCTACAATGAGCAGTTCTTC
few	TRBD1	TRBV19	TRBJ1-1	CASRTTRDRVMNTEAFF	TGTGCCAGTAGAACAACTAGGGACAGGGTAATGAACACTGAAGCTTTCTTT
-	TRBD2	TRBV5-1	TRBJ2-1	CASSRTGGGSYNEQFF	TGCGCCAGCAGCAGAACGGGGGGGGGCTCCTACAATGAGCAGTTCTTC
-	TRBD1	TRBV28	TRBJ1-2	CASSSTGGNYGYTF	TGTGCCAGCAGTTCGACAGGGGGGAACTATGGCTACACCTTC
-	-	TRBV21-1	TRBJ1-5	CASIHRGSSNQPQHF	TGTGCCAGCATCCACAGGGGGAGTAGCAATCAGCCCCAGCATTTT
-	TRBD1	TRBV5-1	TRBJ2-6	CASSLQGTGGSGANVLTF	TGCGCCAGCAGCTTGCAAGGGACAGGCGGATCTGGGGCCAACGTCCTGACTTTC